This T cell receptor (beta chain) was sequenced during a study of cytomegalovirus exposure and HLA in healthy donors. Study-wide background: Of more than 350 genotyped donors, about 80% clustered with self-reported Caucasian donors.

Primers included in the PCR were 60 Vbeta and 13 Jbeta primers. Repertoires were generated with immunoSEQ multiplex PCR, while TCRdb's copy carries only in-frame clones and drops some. The sample shows some 160,000 clones, around 86% of them seen only once. The CDR3 contains 15 residues. Germline CDR1 reads SGHDN; CDR2 reads FVKESK. V trimming: 3 bases; J trimming: 6 bases; junction bases outside the gene matches: 9. Study-wide findings and caveats: CMV serostatus was the only recorded immune exposure for donors. An apparent linkage of common viral pathogens to several of the most significant clusters emerged in a later analysis.

This clone showed up just once. The antigen is unknown. The V and J genes are TRBV14 and TRBJ1-2, with 8 bases fitting TRBD1. Input material: PBMCs. The source of this sequence is a male donor in good health and CMV-seronegative. The CDR3 sequence is CASSQLQGAQDGYTF. As DNA, the CDR3 is TGTGCCAGCAGCCAGCTTCAGGGGGCCCAGGATGGCTACACCTTC.